This T cell receptor (beta chain) was identified in a study of cytomegalovirus exposure and HLA in healthy donors. General study findings and limits: In an earlier analysis, productive rearrangement rates for most beta V segments clustered near 87% or 30%. Roughly uniform depth of sequencing across donors was assumed in presence/absence analyses. The listing of roughly 160 TCR beta chains classed them as cytomegalovirus-associated.

CDR1 and CDR2 (germline): SGHTA, FQGNSA. The CDR3 has 15 amino acids. Trimming cost V 6 bases and J 6 bases; bases outside gene matches: 9. As concerns this clone: Its specificity is not known.

The PCR made use of 60 Vbeta and 13 Jbeta primers. Sequencing was performed with immunoSEQ multiplex PCR; in TCRdb, only in-frame clones are kept and a portion is missing. The sample contains over 70,000 clones, around 81% of which appear only once. V gene TRBV7-2 combines with J gene TRBJ2-2; 8 bases align to TRBD1. The sample taken for sequencing was PBMCs. The sequence was obtained from a man between 18 and 35 years old in good health and CMV-seronegative. CDR3 sequence: CASRADRGQPGELFF. CDR3 sequence (DNA): TGTGCCAGCAGGGCAGACAGGGGCCAGCCCGGGGAGCTGTTTTTT.